This T cell receptor (beta chain) was profiled in a study of T-cell reconstitution after alpha-beta-depleted transplantation in children. The study, taken as a whole, reports: Recipient T cells and thymic progenitors that survived gave rise to the high TCRbeta diversity observed at day 60 in some patients. When one year had passed after transplant, most T-cell counts and diversity came from newly produced T cells. Several hundred rapidly expanded clones from non-depleted graft cells reportedly supplied alpha-beta T cells about two months post-transplant.

The table lists this clonotype with a few counts. Its antigen is currently unknown. Germline-derived CDR1 and CDR2 are LNHDA and SQIVND (reference sequence). Trimming took off 4 bases at V and 1 base at J, with 10 bases between the two ends. The CDR3 contains 14 residues. For TCRbeta, the library was prepared with unique molecular identifiers. One entry per CDR3 protein results from TCRdb running MiXCR on the PCR reads. The table has 440,000 or so distinct CDR3 sequences, 43% seen once. This rearrangement joins TRBV19 to TRBJ1-1; tentatively, D is TRBD1 (5 bases). The clonotype comes from a girl aged 2 to 9 with aplastic anemia, due to receive a stem cell transplant. The specimen was PBMCs, collected before TCRalphabeta/CD19-depleted stem cell transplant. The chain's CDR3 is CASSTQTANTEAFF. The CDR3 nucleotides read TGTGCCAGTAGTACCCAGACAGCGAACACTGAAGCTTTCTTT.